This passage covers 9 T cell receptor beta chains from one sample sequenced in a study of early T cells in non-severe SARS-CoV-2 infection. TCRdb re-called the 5' RACE reads through MiXCR, storing one row per CDR3 protein. The sample carries about 64,000 distinct CDR3 sequences, about 10% recorded once. This sample comprised whole blood, obtained at baseline. These receptors were obtained from an adult who was a healthcare worker with PCR-confirmed SARS-CoV-2 infection or an uninfected control (not recorded which).

This clonotype was seen ten or more times. J is TRBJ1-1 and V is TRBV19, with 8 nucleotides matching TRBD1. Per germline, CDR1 LNHDA and CDR2 SQIVND (reference sequence). V lost 8 bases and J lost 4; bases outside the gene matches: 9. This CDR3 contains 14 residues. The CDR3 coding sequence is TGTGCCAGTGGACAGGGATGGTTGGGCACTGAAGCTTTCTTT. Its translation: CASGQGWLGTEAFF.

In its sample, this clonotype was seen many times. This chain uses TRBV3-1 with TRBJ2-1; 10 bases are shared with TRBD2. Trimming removed 4 bases from V and 15 bases from J; junction bases left unmatched: 12. Germline V gene lookup returns CDR1 LGHDT and CDR2 YNNKEL (reference sequence). The CDR3 has 14 amino acids. Written as DNA, the CDR3 is TGTGCCAGCAGCCGCCTAGCGGGAGAGGGGGGCGCGTTCTTC. It encodes CASSRLAGEGGAFF.

This chain uses TRBV12-3 or TRBV12-4 with TRBJ2-1; 7 bases line up with TRBD1. Trimming cost V 4 bases and J 4 bases; bases outside gene matches: 10. CDR3 length: 16 residues. The CDR3 bases are TGTGCCAGCAGTTCAAGGACAGGCCCCAGGTACAATGAGCAGTTCTTC. It codes for CASSSRTGPRYNEQFF.

This clonotype was detected ten times or more. The chain uses TRBV7-9 and TRBJ1-2; 10 bases match TRBD1. The V gene end was trimmed by 5 bases and the J gene end by 5 bases; junction bases not matched to a gene: 11. Germline V lookup: CDR1 SEHNR, CDR2 FQNEAQ (reference sequence). The CDR3 runs to 16 residues. The CDR3 region is CASSASDRGRGYGYTF. DNA for the CDR3: TGTGCCAGCAGCGCCTCAGACAGGGGGCGTGGTTATGGCTACACCTTC.

This clonotype occurred a few times. The chain uses TRBV5-4 and TRBJ2-7; D gene unclear. The CDR3 covers 13 residues. Trimming pared 6 bases from V and 1 base from J, leaving 11 bases between. Looked up from germline, CDR1 is SGHNT and CDR2 is YYREEE (reference sequence). CDR3 protein: CASKSGASYEQYF. Here the CDR3 DNA reads TGTGCCAGCAAGAGTGGCGCGTCCTACGAGCAGTACTTC.

This sequence joins TRBV7-2 and TRBJ2-7, with D perhaps matching TRBD1 (6 bases). There are 14 residues in the CDR3. Trimming stripped 7 bases from V and 3 bases from J, with 16 bases between. Per the germline V gene, CDR1 is SGHTA and CDR2 is FQGNSA. CDR3 nucleotides: TGTGCCAGCACCCAGACGACAGGAAGCTACGAGCAGTACTTC. Translation gives CASTQTTGSYEQYF. Full variable domain (remainder filled in from reference TRBV7-2 and TRBJ2-7): GAGVSQSPSNKVTEKGKDVELRCDPISGHTALYWYRQSLGQGLEFLIYFQGNSAPDKSGLPSDRFSAERTGGSVSTLTIQRTQQEDSAVYLCASTQTTGSYEQYFGPGTRLTVT.

A word on this clonotype: This may come from a read error, since a much larger clone is one base off. V usage is TRBV3-1 and J usage is TRBJ2-7, with 10 bases identical to TRBD2. With 5 bases clipped from V and 2 bases from J, the junction kept 9 bases outside the gene matches. CDR1 is LGHDT and CDR2 is YNNKEL in the germline V gene (reference sequence). The CDR3 runs to 16 residues. The CDR3 DNA follows: TGTGCCAGCAGCTCGCAATTGACTAGCGGGCCCTACGAGCAGTACTTC. Its protein is CASSSQLTSGPYEQYF.

This clonotype has at least ten counts. The V and J genes are TRBV6-2 or TRBV6-3 and TRBJ2-7; 7 nucleotides match TRBD2. CDR3 length equals 12 residues. Looked up from germline, CDR1 is MNHEY and CDR2 is SVGEGT. The CDR3 region is CGQRGRSYEQYF. The DNA of the CDR3 is TGTGGCCAGCGGGGACGTTCCTACGAGCAGTACTTC.

The table lists this clonotype with a few counts. V usage is TRBV29-1 and J usage is TRBJ2-3, with 10 bases fitting TRBD2. CDR3 length: 15 amino acids. V trimming: 7 bases; J trimming: 2 bases; junction bases outside the gene matches: 9. The V gene's germline CDR1 is SQVTM and CDR2 ANQGSEA. This chain's CDR3 is CSATKAGGFTDTQYF. The CDR3 bases are TGCAGCGCAACAAAAGCGGGAGGGTTCACAGATACGCAGTATTTT.